This T cell receptor (beta chain) was sequenced for a study of T cells in Graves' hyperthyroidism and ophthalmopathy. The wider study: Staff took peripheral blood when the initial diagnosis was made, before any treatment began.

This clonotype has a handful of counts. Its antigen is not identified. Whole-study findings and limits: Stable hyperthyroidism was told apart from ophthalmopathy by a model built on 13 V-J features.

It was RNA transcripts that yielded the amplified TCR beta CDR3 regions. Initially, a first-round RT-PCR of the TCR CDR3 employed the HTBI primer set. TCRdb re-derived calls from the multiplex PCR reads in MiXCR, one entry per CDR3 protein. The sample consists of about half a million distinct CDR3 sequences, around 20% of them appearing once. Absent ophthalmopathy progression within 18 months defined stable Graves' hyperthyroidism. This TCR was recovered from a young man with Graves' hyperthyroidism. Material: blood.

The CDR3 loop reads CAWRATGYNSPLHF. The DNA for the CDR3 is TGTGCCTGGAGAGCTACAGGGTATAATTCACCCCTCCACTTT. The rearrangement links TRBV30 to TRBJ1-6; the D gene is possibly TRBD1 (6 bases). Trimming left V 3 bases short and J 4 bases short, with 10 bases between. Germline V gene sequence: CDR1 GTSNPN, CDR2 SVGIG (reference sequence). CDR3 length: 14 residues. The full variable domain, rest sourced from reference TRBV30 and TRBJ1-6, is SQTIHQWPATLVQPVGSPLSLECTVEGTSNPNLYWYRQAAGRGLQLLFYSVGIGQISSEVPQNLSASRPQDRQFILSSKKLLLSDSGFYLCAWRATGYNSPLHFGNGTRLTVT.